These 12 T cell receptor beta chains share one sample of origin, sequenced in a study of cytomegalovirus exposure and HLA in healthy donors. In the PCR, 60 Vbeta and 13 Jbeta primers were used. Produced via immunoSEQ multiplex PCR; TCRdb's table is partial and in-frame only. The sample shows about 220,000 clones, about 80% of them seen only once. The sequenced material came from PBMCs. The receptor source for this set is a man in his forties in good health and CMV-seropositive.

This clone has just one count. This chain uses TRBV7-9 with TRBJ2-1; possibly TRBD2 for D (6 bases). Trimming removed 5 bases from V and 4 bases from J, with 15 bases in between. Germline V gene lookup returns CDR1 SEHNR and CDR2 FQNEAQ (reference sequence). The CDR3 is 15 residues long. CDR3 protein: CASSPITGAYNEQFF. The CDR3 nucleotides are TGTGCCAGCAGCCCCATTACGGGAGCTTACAATGAGCAGTTCTTC. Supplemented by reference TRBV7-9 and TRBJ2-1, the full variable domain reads DTGVSQNPRHKITKRGQNVTFRCDPISEHNRLYWYRQTLGQGPEFLTYFQNEAQLEKSRLLSDRFSAERPKGSFSTLEIQRTEQGDSAMYLCASSPITGAYNEQFFGPGTRLTVL.

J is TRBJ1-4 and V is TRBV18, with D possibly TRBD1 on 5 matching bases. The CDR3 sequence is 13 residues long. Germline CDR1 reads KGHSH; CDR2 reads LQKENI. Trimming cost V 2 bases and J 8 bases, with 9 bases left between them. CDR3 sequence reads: CASSPGAGEKLFF. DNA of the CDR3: TGTGCCAGCTCACCAGGGGCTGGAGAAAAACTGTTTTTT.

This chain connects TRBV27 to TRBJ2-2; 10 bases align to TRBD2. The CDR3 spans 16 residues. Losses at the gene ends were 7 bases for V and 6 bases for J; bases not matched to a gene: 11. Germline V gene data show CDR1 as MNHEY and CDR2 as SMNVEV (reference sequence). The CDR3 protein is CASNREAGGPSGELFF. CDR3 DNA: TGTGCCAGCAATCGGGAAGCGGGAGGGCCCTCCGGGGAGCTGTTTTTT.

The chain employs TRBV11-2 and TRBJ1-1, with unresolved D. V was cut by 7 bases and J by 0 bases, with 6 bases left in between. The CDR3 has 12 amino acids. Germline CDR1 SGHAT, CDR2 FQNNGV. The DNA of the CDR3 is TGTGCCAGCACCTCGGTGAACACTGAAGCTTTCTTT. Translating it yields CASTSVNTEAFF.

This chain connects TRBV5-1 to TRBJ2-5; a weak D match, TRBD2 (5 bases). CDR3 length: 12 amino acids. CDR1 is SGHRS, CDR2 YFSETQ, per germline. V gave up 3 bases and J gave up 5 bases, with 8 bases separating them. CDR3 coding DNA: TGCGCCAGCAGCTGGGAGAAGGAGACCCAGTACTTC. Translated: CASSWEKETQYF.

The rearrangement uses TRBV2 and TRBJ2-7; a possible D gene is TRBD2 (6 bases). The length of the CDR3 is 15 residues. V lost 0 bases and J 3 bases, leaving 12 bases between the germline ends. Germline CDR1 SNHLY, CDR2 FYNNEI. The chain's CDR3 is CASSEAGLINYEQYF. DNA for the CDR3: TGTGCCAGCAGTGAAGCGGGACTGATCAACTACGAGCAGTACTTC.

The CDR3 region is CAISEPPGYEQYF. The CDR3 DNA reads TGTGCCATCAGTGAGCCTCCGGGGTACGAGCAGTACTTC. This chain connects TRBV10-3 to TRBJ2-7; D is possibly TRBD2 (5 bases). Germline loops: CDR1 ENHRY, CDR2 SYGVKD. This CDR3 has 13 amino acids. Trimming removed 2 bases at V and 4 bases at J, with 9 bases between.

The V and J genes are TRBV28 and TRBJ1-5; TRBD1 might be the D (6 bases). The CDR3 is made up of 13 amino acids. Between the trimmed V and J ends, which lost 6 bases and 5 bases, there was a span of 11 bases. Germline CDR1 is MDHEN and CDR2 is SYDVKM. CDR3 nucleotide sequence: TGTGCCAGCAGGGACAGCCCCTATCAGCCCCAGCATTTT. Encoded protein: CASRDSPYQPQHF.

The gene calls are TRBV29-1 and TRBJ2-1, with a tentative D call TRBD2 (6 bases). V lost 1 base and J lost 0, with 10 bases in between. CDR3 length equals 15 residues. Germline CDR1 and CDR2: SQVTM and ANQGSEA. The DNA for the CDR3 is TGCAGCGTTGAAGGGAGGGGAAGCTCCTACAATGAGCAGTTCTTC. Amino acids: CSVEGRGSSYNEQFF.

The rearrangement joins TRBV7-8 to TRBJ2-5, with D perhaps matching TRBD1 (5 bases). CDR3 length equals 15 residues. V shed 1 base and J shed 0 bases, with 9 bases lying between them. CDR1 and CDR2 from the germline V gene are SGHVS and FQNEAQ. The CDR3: CASSLEGAYQETQYF. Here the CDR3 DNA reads TGTGCCAGCAGCTTAGAAGGGGCGTACCAAGAGACCCAGTACTTC.

The CDR3 spells CASRTTEYGYTF. In DNA, the CDR3 is TGTGCCAGCAGGACGACAGAATATGGCTACACCTTC. The chain recombines TRBV6-6 with TRBJ1-2; the D gene is possibly TRBD1 (5 bases). The length of the CDR3 is 12 residues. V gave up 6 bases and J gave up 5 bases, with 10 bases separating them. CDR1 is MNHNY, CDR2 SVGAGI, per germline (reference sequence).

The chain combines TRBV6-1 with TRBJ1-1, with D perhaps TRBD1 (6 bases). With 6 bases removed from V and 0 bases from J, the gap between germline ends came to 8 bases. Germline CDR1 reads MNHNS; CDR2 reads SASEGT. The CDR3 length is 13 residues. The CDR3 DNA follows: TGTGCCAGCAGGGACAGACTGAACACTGAAGCTTTCTTT. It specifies CASRDRLNTEAFF.